This is a list of T cell receptor beta chains from one sample in a study of cytomegalovirus exposure and HLA in healthy donors. Produced via immunoSEQ multiplex PCR; TCRdb's table is partial and in-frame only. The sample features more than 45,000 clones, with roughly 4% in its top ten. Sample: PBMCs. The source is a male donor in good health and CMV-seronegative. Both conserved end residues are part of each CDR3. The order of the fields is J gene, V gene, D gene, CDR3 DNA, CDR3 protein. D genes are given only for firm matches.

j_gene: TRBJ2-7; v_gene: TRBV11-2; d_gene: NA; CDR3nt: TGTGCCAGAAGCTTCCGCTACGAGCAGTACTTC; CDR3aa: CARSFRYEQYF
j_gene: TRBJ2-3; v_gene: TRBV18; d_gene: TRBD1; CDR3nt: TGTGCCAGCTCTCTCAGGGACAGAGACACAGATACGCAGTATTTT; CDR3aa: CASSLRDRDTDTQYF
j_gene: TRBJ1-6; v_gene: TRBV15; d_gene: TRBD1; CDR3nt: TGTGCCACCAGCAGAGATCAGGGGGGCCGGTCACCCCTCCACTTT; CDR3aa: CATSRDQGGRSPLHF
j_gene: TRBJ2-1; v_gene: TRBV2; d_gene: TRBD2; CDR3nt: TGTGCCAGCATCCAAGCTAGCGGAGATGACAATGAGCAGTTCTTC; CDR3aa: CASIQASGDDNEQFF
j_gene: TRBJ2-1; v_gene: TRBV7-2; d_gene: TRBD2; CDR3nt: TGTGCCAGCAGCCCTACTAGCGGGGAGGGAAATGAGCAGTTCTTC; CDR3aa: CASSPTSGEGNEQFF
j_gene: TRBJ2-7; v_gene: TRBV5-4; d_gene: TRBD2; CDR3nt: TGTGCCAGCAGCCCAGGACTAGCGGGGACAGGGGAGCAGTACTTC; CDR3aa: CASSPGLAGTGEQYF
j_gene: TRBJ2-1; v_gene: TRBV4-2; d_gene: NA; CDR3nt: TGTGCCAGCAGCATAGCGCCCAGCTCCGACAATGAGCAGTTCTTC; CDR3aa: CASSIAPSSDNEQFF
j_gene: TRBJ1-1; v_gene: TRBV6-5; d_gene: NA; CDR3nt: TGTGCCAGCAGTTACCTCCAGGGGAACACTGAAGCTTTCTTT; CDR3aa: CASSYLQGNTEAFF
j_gene: TRBJ1-6; v_gene: TRBV28; d_gene: NA; CDR3nt: TGTGCCAGCAGTTTCCCGCCGGGGGGCTCCTATAATTCACCCCTCCACTTT; CDR3aa: CASSFPPGGSYNSPLHF
j_gene: TRBJ1-1; v_gene: TRBV5-8; d_gene: NA; CDR3nt: TGTGCCAGCAGCTCCCAAGGGGGAGACCAATTGAAGGCTTTCTTT; CDR3aa: CASSSQGGDQLKAFF
j_gene: TRBJ2-1; v_gene: TRBV5-1; d_gene: NA; CDR3nt: TGCGCCAGCAGCTTGGTACGAGGGGGTAGCGCCAATGAGCAGTTCTTC; CDR3aa: CASSLVRGGSANEQFF
j_gene: TRBJ2-3; v_gene: TRBV30; d_gene: TRBD2; CDR3nt: TGTGCCTGGAGTACTAGCGGCAGCACAGATACGCAGTATTTT; CDR3aa: CAWSTSGSTDTQYF
j_gene: TRBJ2-7; v_gene: TRBV9; d_gene: NA; CDR3nt: TGTGCCAGCAGCGTAGCAGGAGGTTCCGCCTACGAGCAGTACTTC; CDR3aa: CASSVAGGSAYEQYF
j_gene: TRBJ2-1; v_gene: TRBV6-1; d_gene: NA; CDR3nt: TGTGCCAGCAGTGAAGCGGGAGAACCCGACAATGAGCAGTTCTTC; CDR3aa: CASSEAGEPDNEQFF
j_gene: TRBJ2-1; v_gene: TRBV11-3; d_gene: NA; CDR3nt: TGTGCCAGCAGCCGTAGGGGCTACAATGAGCAGTTCTTC; CDR3aa: CASSRRGYNEQFF
j_gene: TRBJ2-5; v_gene: TRBV6-1; d_gene: TRBD2; CDR3nt: TGTGCCAGCAGTGTCGGGACTAGCGGATTAGAGACCCAGTACTTC; CDR3aa: CASSVGTSGLETQYF
j_gene: TRBJ2-1; v_gene: TRBV9; d_gene: TRBD2; CDR3nt: TGTGCCAGCAGCGTATCTAGCGGGAGTGGGGATGAGCAGTTCTTC; CDR3aa: CASSVSSGSGDEQFF
j_gene: TRBJ1-2; v_gene: TRBV14; d_gene: TRBD1; CDR3nt: TGTGCCAGCAGCCCCGTAAGGAATCGGACAGGGGGCGATGGCTACACCTTC; CDR3aa: CASSPVRNRTGGDGYTF
j_gene: TRBJ2-3; v_gene: TRBV28; d_gene: TRBD2; CDR3nt: TGTGCCAGCGGGCAGGCTAGCGGCTTCACAGATACGCAGTATTTT; CDR3aa: CASGQASGFTDTQYF
j_gene: TRBJ2-7; v_gene: TRBV18; d_gene: TRBD2; CDR3nt: TGTGCCAGCTCACCAGCCTCTAGCGGGGGGATCGGCGAGCAGTACTTC; CDR3aa: CASSPASSGGIGEQYF